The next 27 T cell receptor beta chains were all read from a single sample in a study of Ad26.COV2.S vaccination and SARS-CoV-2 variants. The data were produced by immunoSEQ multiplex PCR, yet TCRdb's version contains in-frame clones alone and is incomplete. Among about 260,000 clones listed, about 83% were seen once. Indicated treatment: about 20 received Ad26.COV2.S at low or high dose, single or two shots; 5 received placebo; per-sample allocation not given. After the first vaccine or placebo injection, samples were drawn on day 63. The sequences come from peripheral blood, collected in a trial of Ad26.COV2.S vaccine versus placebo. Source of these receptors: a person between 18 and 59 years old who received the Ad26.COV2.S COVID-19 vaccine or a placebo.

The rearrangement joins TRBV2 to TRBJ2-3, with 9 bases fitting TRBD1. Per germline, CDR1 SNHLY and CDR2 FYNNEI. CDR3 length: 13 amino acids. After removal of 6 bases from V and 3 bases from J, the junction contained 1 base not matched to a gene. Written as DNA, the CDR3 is TGTGCCAGCAGAGGGACAGGGACAGATACGCAGTATTTT. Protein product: CASRGTGTDTQYF.

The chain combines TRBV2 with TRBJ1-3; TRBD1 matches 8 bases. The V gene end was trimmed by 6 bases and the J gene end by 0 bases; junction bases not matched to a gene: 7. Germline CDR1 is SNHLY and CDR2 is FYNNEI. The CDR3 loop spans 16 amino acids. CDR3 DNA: TGTGCCAGCAGACCTGTTCAGGGGGCCTCTGGAAACACCATATATTTT. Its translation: CASRPVQGASGNTIYF.

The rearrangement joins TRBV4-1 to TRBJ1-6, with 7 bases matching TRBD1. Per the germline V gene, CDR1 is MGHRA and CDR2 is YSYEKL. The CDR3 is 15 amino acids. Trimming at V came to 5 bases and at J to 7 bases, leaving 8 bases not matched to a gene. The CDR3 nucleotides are TGCGCCAGCAGCTCCCGGGGACAGCTAAATTCACCCCTCCACTTT. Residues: CASSSRGQLNSPLHF.

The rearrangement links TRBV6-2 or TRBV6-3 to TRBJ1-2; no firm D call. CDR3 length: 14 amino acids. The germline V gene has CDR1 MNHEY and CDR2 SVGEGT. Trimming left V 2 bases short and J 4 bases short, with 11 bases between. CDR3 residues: CASSYREEGYGYTF. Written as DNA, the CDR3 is TGTGCCAGCAGTTACCGGGAGGAGGGCTATGGCTACACCTTC.

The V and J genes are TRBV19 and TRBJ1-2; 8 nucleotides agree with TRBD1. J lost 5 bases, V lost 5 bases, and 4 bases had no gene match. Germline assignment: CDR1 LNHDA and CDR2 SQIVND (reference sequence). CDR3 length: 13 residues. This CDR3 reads CASSQGAGYGYTF. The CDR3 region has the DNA TGTGCCAGTAGTCAGGGGGCTGGATATGGCTACACCTTC.

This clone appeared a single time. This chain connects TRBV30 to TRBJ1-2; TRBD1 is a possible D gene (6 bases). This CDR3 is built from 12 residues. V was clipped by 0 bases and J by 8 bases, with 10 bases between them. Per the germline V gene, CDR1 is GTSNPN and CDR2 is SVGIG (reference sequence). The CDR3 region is CAWSVGGDGYTF. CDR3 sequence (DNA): TGTGCCTGGAGTGTAGGGGGGGACGGCTACACCTTC.

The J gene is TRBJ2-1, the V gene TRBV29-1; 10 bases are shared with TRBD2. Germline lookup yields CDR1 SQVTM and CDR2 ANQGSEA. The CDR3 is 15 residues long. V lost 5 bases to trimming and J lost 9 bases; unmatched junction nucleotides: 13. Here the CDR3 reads CSVRPGASGSGEQFF. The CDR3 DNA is TGCAGCGTTCGGCCGGGGGCTAGCGGGAGCGGTGAGCAGTTCTTC.

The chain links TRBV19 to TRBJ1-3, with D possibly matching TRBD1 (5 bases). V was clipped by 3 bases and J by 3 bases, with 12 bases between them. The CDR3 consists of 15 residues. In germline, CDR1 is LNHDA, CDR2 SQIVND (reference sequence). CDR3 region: CASSIPGPGGNTIYF. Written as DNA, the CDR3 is TGTGCCAGTAGTATTCCGGGACCGGGTGGAAACACCATATATTTT.

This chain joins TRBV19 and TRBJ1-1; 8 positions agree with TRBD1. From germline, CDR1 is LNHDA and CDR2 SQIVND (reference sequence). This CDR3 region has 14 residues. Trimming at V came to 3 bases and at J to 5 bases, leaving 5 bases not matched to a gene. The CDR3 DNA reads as TGTGCCAGTAGTATCAGGGGGCGCGGGACTGAAGCTTTCTTT. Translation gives CASSIRGRGTEAFF. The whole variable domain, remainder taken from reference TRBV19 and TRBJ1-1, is DGGITQSPKYLFRKEGQNVTLSCEQNLNHDAMYWYRQDPGQGLRLIYYSQIVNDFQKGDIAEGYSVSREKKESFPLTVTSAQKNPTAFYLCASSIRGRGTEAFFGQGTRLTVV.

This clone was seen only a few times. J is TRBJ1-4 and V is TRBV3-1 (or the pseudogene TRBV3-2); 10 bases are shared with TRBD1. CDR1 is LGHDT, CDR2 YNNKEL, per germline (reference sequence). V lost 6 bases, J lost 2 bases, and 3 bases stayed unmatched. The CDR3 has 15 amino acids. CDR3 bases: TGTGCCAGCAGGACAGGGGGCAGGACTAATGAAAAACTGTTTTTT. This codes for CASRTGGRTNEKLFF.

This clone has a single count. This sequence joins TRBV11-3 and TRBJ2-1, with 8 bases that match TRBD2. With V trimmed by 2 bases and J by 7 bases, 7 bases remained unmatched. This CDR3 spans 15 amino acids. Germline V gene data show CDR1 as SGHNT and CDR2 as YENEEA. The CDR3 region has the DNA TGTGCCAGCAGCTTAAGGAGCGGGAGAGTAAATGAGCAGTTCTTC. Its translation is CASSLRSGRVNEQFF.

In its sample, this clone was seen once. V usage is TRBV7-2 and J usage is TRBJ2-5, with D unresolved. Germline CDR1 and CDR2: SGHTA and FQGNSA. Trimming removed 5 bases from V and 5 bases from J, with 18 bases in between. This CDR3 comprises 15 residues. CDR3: CASSPVKVVRETQYF. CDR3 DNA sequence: TGTGCCAGCAGCCCGGTAAAAGTGGTGAGGGAGACCCAGTACTTC. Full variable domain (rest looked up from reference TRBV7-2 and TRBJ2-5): GAGVSQSPSNKVTEKGKDVELRCDPISGHTALYWYRQSLGQGLEFLIYFQGNSAPDKSGLPSDRFSAERTGGSVSTLTIQRTQQEDSAVYLCASSPVKVVRETQYFGPGTRLLVL.

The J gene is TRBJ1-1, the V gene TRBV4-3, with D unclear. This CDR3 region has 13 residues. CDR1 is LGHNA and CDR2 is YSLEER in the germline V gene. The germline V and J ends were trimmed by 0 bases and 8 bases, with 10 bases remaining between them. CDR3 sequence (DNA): TGCGCCAGCAGCCAAGATGGATCGAGCGAAGCTTTCTTT. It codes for CASSQDGSSEAFF.

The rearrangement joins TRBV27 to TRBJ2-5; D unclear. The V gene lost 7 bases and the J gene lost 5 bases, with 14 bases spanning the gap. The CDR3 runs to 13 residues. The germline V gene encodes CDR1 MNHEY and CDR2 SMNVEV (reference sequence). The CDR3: CASKGRNRETQYF. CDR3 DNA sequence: TGTGCCAGCAAAGGGCGGAATAGGGAGACCCAGTACTTC.

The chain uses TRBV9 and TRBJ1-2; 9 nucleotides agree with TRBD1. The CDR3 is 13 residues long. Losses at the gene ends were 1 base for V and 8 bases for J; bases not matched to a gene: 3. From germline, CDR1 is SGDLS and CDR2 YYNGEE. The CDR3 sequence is CASSVWDREGYTF. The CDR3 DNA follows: TGTGCCAGCAGCGTATGGGACAGGGAAGGCTACACCTTC.

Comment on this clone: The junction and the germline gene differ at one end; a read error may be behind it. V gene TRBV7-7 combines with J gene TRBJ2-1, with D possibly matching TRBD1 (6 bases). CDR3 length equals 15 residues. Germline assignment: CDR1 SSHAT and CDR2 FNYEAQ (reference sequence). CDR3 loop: CASSRSGEPYNEQFF. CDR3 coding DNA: TGTGCTAGCAGCCGGTCAGGGGAGCCCTACAATGAGCAGTTCTTC.

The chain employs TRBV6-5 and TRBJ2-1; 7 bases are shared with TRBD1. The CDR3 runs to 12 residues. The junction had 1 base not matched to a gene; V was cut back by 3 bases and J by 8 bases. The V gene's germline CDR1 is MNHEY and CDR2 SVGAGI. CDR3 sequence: CASSYTGDEQFF. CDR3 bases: TGTGCCAGCAGTTATACAGGGGATGAGCAGTTCTTC.

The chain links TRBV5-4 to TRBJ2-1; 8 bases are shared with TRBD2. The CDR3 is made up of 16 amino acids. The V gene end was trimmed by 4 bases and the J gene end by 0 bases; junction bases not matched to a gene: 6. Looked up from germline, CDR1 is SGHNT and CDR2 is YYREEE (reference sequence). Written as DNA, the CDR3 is TGTGCCAGCAGCATTAGCGGGACAAGCTCCTACAATGAGCAGTTCTTC. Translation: CASSISGTSSYNEQFF.

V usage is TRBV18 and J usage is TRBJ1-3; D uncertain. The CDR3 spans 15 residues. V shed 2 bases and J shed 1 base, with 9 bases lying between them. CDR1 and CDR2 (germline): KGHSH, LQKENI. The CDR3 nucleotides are TGTGCCAGCTCACCATCATCGGGTTCTGGAAACACCATATATTTT. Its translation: CASSPSSGSGNTIYF.

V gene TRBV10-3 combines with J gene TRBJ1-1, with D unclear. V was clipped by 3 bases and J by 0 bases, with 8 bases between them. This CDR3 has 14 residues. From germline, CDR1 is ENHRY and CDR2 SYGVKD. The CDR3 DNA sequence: TGTGCCATCAGTGATCGGGGTATGAACACTGAAGCTTTCTTT. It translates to CAISDRGMNTEAFF.

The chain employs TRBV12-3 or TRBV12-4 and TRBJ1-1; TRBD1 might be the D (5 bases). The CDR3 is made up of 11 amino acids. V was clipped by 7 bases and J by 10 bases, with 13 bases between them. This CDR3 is CASTLGGTAFF. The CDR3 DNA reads TGTGCCAGCACCCTGGGGGGTACAGCTTTCTTT.

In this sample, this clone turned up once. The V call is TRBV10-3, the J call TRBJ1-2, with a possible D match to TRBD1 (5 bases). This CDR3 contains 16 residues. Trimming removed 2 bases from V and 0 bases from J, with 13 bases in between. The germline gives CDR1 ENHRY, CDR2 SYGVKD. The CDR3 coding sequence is TGTGCCATCAGTGAGCCAAGGGGTTTAGCTAACTATGGCTACACCTTC. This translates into CAISEPRGLANYGYTF.

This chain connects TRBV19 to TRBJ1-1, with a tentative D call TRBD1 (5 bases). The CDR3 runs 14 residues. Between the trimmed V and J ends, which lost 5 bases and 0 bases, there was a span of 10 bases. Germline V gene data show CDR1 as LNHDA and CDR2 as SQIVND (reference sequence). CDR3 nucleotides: TGTGCCAGTAGTTCCGGACAACTGAACACTGAAGCTTTCTTT. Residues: CASSSGQLNTEAFF.

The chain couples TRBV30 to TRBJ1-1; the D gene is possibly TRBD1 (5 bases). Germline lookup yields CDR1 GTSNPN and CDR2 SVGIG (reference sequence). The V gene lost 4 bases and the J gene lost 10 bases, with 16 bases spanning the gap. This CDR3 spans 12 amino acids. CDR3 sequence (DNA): TGTGCCTGGATTCAGGTCGGGGGTAGAGCTTTCTTT. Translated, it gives CAWIQVGGRAFF.

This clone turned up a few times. The CDR3 sequence: CASSPRTGGYTF. CDR3 DNA sequence: TGTGCCAGCAGCCCACGGACAGGGGGCTACACCTTC. The genes are TRBV14 and TRBJ1-2, with 8 bases identical to TRBD1. Germline V lookup: CDR1 SGHDN, CDR2 FVKESK. Trimming cost V 4 bases and J 8 bases; bases outside gene matches: 3. The CDR3 runs 12 residues.

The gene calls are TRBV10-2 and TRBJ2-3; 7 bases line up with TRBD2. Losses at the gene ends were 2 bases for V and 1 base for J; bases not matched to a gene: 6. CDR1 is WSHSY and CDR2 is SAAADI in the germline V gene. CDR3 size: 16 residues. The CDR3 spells CASSEAGGRGTDTQYF. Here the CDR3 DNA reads TGCGCCAGCAGTGAGGCCGGCGGGAGAGGCACAGATACGCAGTATTTT.

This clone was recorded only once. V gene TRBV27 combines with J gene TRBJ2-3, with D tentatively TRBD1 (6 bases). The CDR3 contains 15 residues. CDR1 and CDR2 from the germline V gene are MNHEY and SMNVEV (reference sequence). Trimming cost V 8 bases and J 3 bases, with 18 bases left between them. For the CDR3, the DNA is TGTGCCAGCGCCCCACAGGGCCTTAGAACAGATACGCAGTATTTT. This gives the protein CASAPQGLRTDTQYF.